Included here is one T cell receptor (beta chain) sequence, with context. Antigen specificity is unknown. All donors participated as healthy donors of bone marrow. The data were obtained in a study of cytomegalovirus exposure and HLA in healthy donors. Study-level findings and limits: It emerged from a later analysis that several of the most significant clusters appeared to be linked to common viral pathogens. A further, later analysis showed that HLA-associated TCR beta chains (compared with equally common others) were more clonally expanded. High sensitivity and specificity were reportedly achieved when the classifier diagnosed cytomegalovirus status.

A multiplex PCR was run with 60 Vbeta primers and 13 Jbeta primers. Method: immunoSEQ multiplex PCR; TCRdb's copy keeps in-frame clones and lacks some. The sample holds about 92,000 clones, about two thirds seen once. The germline V gene has CDR1 KGHSH and CDR2 LQKENI. Between the trimmed V and J ends, which lost 2 bases and 8 bases, there was a span of 24 bases. The CDR3 extends over 17 amino acids. The chain uses TRBV18 and TRBJ1-2, with D perhaps matching TRBD1 (5 bases). The material sequenced was PBMCs. The receptor's source is a man aged 45-60 years in good health and CMV-seronegative. CDR3 residues: CASSPYDPLAGLGGYTF. The CDR3 DNA reads as TGTGCCAGCTCACCATATGATCCCCTGGCAGGGCTCGGGGGCTACACCTTC.